A single sample is the source of the 9 T cell receptor beta chains below, sequenced in a study of cytomegalovirus exposure and HLA in healthy donors. Primers for the PCR totalled 60 Vbeta and 13 Jbeta. Clones were read by immunoSEQ multiplex PCR, and TCRdb kept only the in-frame ones, dropping some. The sample holds fewer than 70,000 clones, roughly four fifths seen once. Sequenced sample: PBMCs. Receptors originate from a human donor in good health.

V is TRBV7-9 and J is TRBJ2-3; 8 bases are a match to TRBD1. Trimming removed 5 bases from V and 3 bases from J; junction bases left unmatched: 13. Germline V gene sequence: CDR1 SEHNR, CDR2 FQNEAQ (reference sequence). The CDR3 runs 17 residues. CDR3 amino acids: CASSQGVRDRLTDTQYF. CDR3 sequence (DNA): TGTGCCAGCAGCCAAGGCGTTCGGGACAGGCTTACAGATACGCAGTATTTT.

This clone has only a few counts. DNA of the CDR3: TGTGCCACCAGCTTGCGACAGGGGGGACGCGCTTTCTTT. This encodes CATSLRQGGRAFF. The chain has TRBV15 and TRBJ1-1; 9 nucleotides agree with TRBD1. CDR1 is LNHNV, CDR2 YYDKDF, per germline (reference sequence). Trimming removed 5 bases from V and 11 bases from J; junction bases left unmatched: 9. CDR3 length: 13 amino acids.

This sequence joins TRBV4-3 and TRBJ2-7; 9 positions agree with TRBD2. Germline trimming cut 3 bases from V and 3 bases from J; bases unmatched to any gene: 9. This CDR3 is 16 amino acids long. The V gene's germline CDR1 is LGHNA and CDR2 YSLEER. The CDR3 DNA sequence: TGCGCCAGCAGCCACGTAGGCGGGAGGGCCATCTACGAGCAGTACTTC. Translated: CASSHVGGRAIYEQYF.

This chain links TRBV15 with TRBJ2-7; maybe TRBD2 (6 bases). The CDR3 loop spans 14 amino acids. Germline loops: CDR1 LNHNV, CDR2 YYDKDF (reference sequence). Deletions cut 0 bases from V and 3 bases from J, with 9 bases between. CDR3 sequence reads: CATSRDSGGYEQYF. The DNA for the CDR3 is TGTGCCACCAGCAGAGATTCCGGGGGCTACGAGCAGTACTTC. The variable domain in full, with the rest retrieved from reference TRBV15 and TRBJ2-7, is DAMVIQNPRYQVTQFGKPVTLSCSQTLNHNVMYWYQQKSSQAPKLLFHYYDKDFNNEADTPDNFQSRRPNTSFCFLDIRSPGLGDTAMYLCATSRDSGGYEQYFGPGTRLTVT.

V usage is TRBV11-2 and J usage is TRBJ2-7; TRBD2 aligns across 8 bases. The V gene end was trimmed by 3 bases and the J gene end by 4 bases; junction bases not matched to a gene: 11. The CDR3 runs 16 residues. CDR1 and CDR2 from the germline V gene are SGHAT and FQNNGV. CDR3 protein: CASSFTAGAPGYEQYF. The CDR3 DNA reads as TGTGCCAGCAGCTTTACAGCGGGGGCTCCCGGTTACGAGCAGTACTTC.

Comment on this clone: The CDR3 does not end in the conserved phenylalanine or tryptophan, so this is likely a read error. The chain carries TRBV6-5 and TRBJ2-3, with 8 bases fitting TRBD2. CDR1 and CDR2 (germline): MNHEY, SVGAGI. Trimming at V came to 6 bases and at J to 2 bases, leaving 1 base not matched to a gene. The length of the CDR3 is 13 residues. Here the CDR3 DNA reads TGTGCCAGCAGGCGGGGGGTCACAGATACGCAGTATCTT. This translates into CASRRGVTDTQYL.

The J gene is TRBJ1-1, the V gene TRBV18, with D tentatively TRBD1 (6 bases). The V end lost 6 bases, the J end lost 3 bases, and 20 bases lay between the germline ends. CDR3 length equals 16 residues. Per the germline V gene, CDR1 is KGHSH and CDR2 is LQKENI. This chain's CDR3 is CASSSIGGAMDTEAFF. DNA of the CDR3: TGTGCCAGCTCCTCAATCGGGGGGGCGATGGACACTGAAGCTTTCTTT.

This chain joins TRBV4-2 and TRBJ2-7; D unclear. The CDR3 has 13 amino acids. V was cut by 0 bases and J by 3 bases, with 6 bases left in between. The germline V gene encodes CDR1 LGHNA and CDR2 YNFKEQ. The CDR3 region is CASSQETDYEQYF. The CDR3 nucleotides are TGTGCCAGCAGCCAAGAAACAGACTACGAGCAGTACTTC.

The table lists this clone with a count of one. V usage is TRBV9 and J usage is TRBJ2-3; the D is unclear. CDR1 SGDLS and CDR2 YYNGEE come from the germline V gene. The V and J ends lost 3 bases and 0 bases respectively, with 11 bases between them. This CDR3 is 15 amino acids long. The CDR3 coding sequence is TGTGCCAGCAGCGGAAACAGCCAAAGCACAGATACGCAGTATTTT. This translates into CASSGNSQSTDTQYF.